This TCR beta chain was captured by sequencing in a study of OX40 agonist ivuxolimab in advanced cancers. Using immunoSEQ multiplex PCR, the repertoire was profiled, and TCRdb retains in-frame clones only, with some absent. The sample lists about 53,000 clones, less than 85% seen once, with about an eighth in the top ten. Autoimmune disease history or systemic immunosuppression was exclusionary. V lost 7 bases and J 4 bases, leaving 19 bases between the germline ends. The CDR3 length is 15 residues. CDR1 and CDR2 (germline): SQVTM, ANQGSEA. The sample consisted of CD4+ or CD8+ T cells sorted from blood, taken in a trial of the OX40 agonist ivuxolimab. This receptor was identified in an adult with an advanced solid tumor such as melanoma, head and neck, liver or kidney cancer. V usage is TRBV29-1 and J usage is TRBJ2-2, with D maybe TRBD2 (6 bases). The CDR3 is CSAGGAGRGTGELFF. CDR3 sequence (DNA): TGCAGCGCCGGGGGTGCGGGACGGGGCACCGGGGAGCTGTTTTTT.